One sample yielded the 25 T cell receptor beta chains listed below, sequenced in a study of T-cell memory formation after mild COVID-19. TCRdb re-derived calls from the 5' RACE reads in MiXCR, one entry per CDR3 protein. Seen here are around 310,000 distinct CDR3 sequences, over 11% observed once, and the top ten hold around 20%. The specimen sequenced was PBMCs or a T cell subset sorted from them (not recorded which). These receptors were collected from a man between 18 and 29 years old who had mild COVID-19 (a few samples of this study predate the infection). Cell type and time point are not known.

In this sample, this clonotype turned up a few times. The genes are TRBV12-3 or TRBV12-4 and TRBJ2-3; no clear D. Trimming left V 2 bases short and J 10 bases short, with 7 bases between. The CDR3 length is 11 residues. CDR3 nucleotide sequence: TGTGCCAGCAGTTTATTTGGCCCGCAGTATTTT. This gives the protein CASSLFGPQYF.

This rearrangement joins TRBV6-5 to TRBJ1-4; D not resolved. The germline V gene encodes CDR1 MNHEY and CDR2 SVGAGI. V was cut by 5 bases and J by 10 bases, with 11 bases left in between. The CDR3 contains 12 residues. CDR3 in DNA: TGTGCCAGCAGTCCATGGAGTGGAAAACTGTTTTTT. Translated, it gives CASSPWSGKLFF.

The V gene is TRBV4-2, the J gene TRBJ1-3, with D perhaps matching TRBD1 (5 bases). Germline CDR1 reads LGHNA; CDR2 reads YNFKEQ. CDR3 length: 17 residues. Trimming cost V 1 base and J 0 bases, with 13 bases left between them. CDR3 in amino acids: CASSQVTGLLSGNTIYF. CDR3 nucleotide sequence: TGTGCCAGCAGCCAAGTAACAGGACTTCTCTCTGGAAACACCATATATTTT.

V gene TRBV15 combines with J gene TRBJ2-1; D gene unclear. The V end lost 3 bases, the J end lost 6 bases, and 12 bases lay between the germline ends. Germline lookup yields CDR1 LNHNV and CDR2 YYDKDF (reference sequence). The CDR3 consists of 14 residues. Here the CDR3 DNA reads TGTGCCACCAGCAGTTGGGATGACGGCAATGAGCAGTTCTTC. Amino acids: CATSSWDDGNEQFF.

V gene TRBV6-5 combines with J gene TRBJ2-7; TRBD2 might be the D (6 bases). Germline CDR1 reads MNHEY; CDR2 reads SVGAGI. CDR3 length: 13 residues. Trimming took off 9 bases at V and 2 bases at J, with 14 bases between the two ends. DNA of the CDR3: TGTGCCAGTTACGGGTGGGGGGCCTACGAGCAGTACTTC. It is translated as CASYGWGAYEQYF.

Many counts were recorded for this clonotype. The chain has TRBV7-9 and TRBJ2-2; D uncertain. The germline CDR1 and CDR2 sequences are SEHNR and FQNEAQ (reference sequence). V shed 5 bases and J shed 4 bases, with 11 bases lying between them. This CDR3 has 14 amino acids. The CDR3, as DNA: TGTGCCAGCAGCCACCGGGTCCCCACCGGGGAGCTGTTTTTT. It is translated as CASSHRVPTGELFF. Using reference TRBV7-9 and TRBJ2-2 for the parts outside the CDR3, the full variable domain is DTGVSQNPRHKITKRGQNVTFRCDPISEHNRLYWYRQTLGQGPEFLTYFQNEAQLEKSRLLSDRFSAERPKGSFSTLEIQRTEQGDSAMYLCASSHRVPTGELFFGEGSRLTVL.

This rearrangement joins TRBV10-3 to TRBJ1-5; no firm D call. Germline-derived CDR1 and CDR2 are ENHRY and SYGVKD. The V gene lost 3 bases and the J gene lost 0 bases, with 9 bases spanning the gap. The CDR3 runs to 15 residues. The CDR3 loop is CAISERQDSNQPQHF. CDR3 nucleotides: TGTGCCATCAGTGAACGCCAGGATAGCAATCAGCCCCAGCATTTT.

There are a few counts of this clonotype. This rearrangement joins TRBV30 to TRBJ2-7; 8 positions match TRBD1. The CDR3 is 14 amino acids. Unmatched junction bases numbered 7, after V lost 3 bases and J lost 3 bases. Germline CDR1 GTSNPN, CDR2 SVGIG (reference sequence). This CDR3 reads CAWSLAGTGYEQYF. CDR3 bases: TGTGCCTGGAGCTTAGCCGGGACAGGCTACGAGCAGTACTTC.

This clonotype was detected many times. This chain links TRBV12-3 or TRBV12-4 with TRBJ1-2, with D possibly being TRBD1 (6 bases). Trimming stripped 3 bases from V and 8 bases from J, with 10 bases between. This CDR3 has 12 residues. This chain's CDR3 is CASSFGQFGYTF. Written as DNA, the CDR3 is TGTGCCAGCAGTTTCGGACAGTTCGGCTACACCTTC.

The rearrangement uses TRBV20-1 and TRBJ2-3; D unresolved. Trimming removed 6 bases at V and 4 bases at J, with 11 bases between. The CDR3 loop spans 12 amino acids. Germline CDR1 is DFQATT and CDR2 is SNEGSKA (reference sequence). The CDR3 region is CSAAIFSDTQYF. The DNA for the CDR3 is TGCAGTGCCGCGATTTTTTCAGATACGCAGTATTTT.

This clonotype has at least ten counts. The chain employs TRBV6-4 and TRBJ2-3, with 12 bases identical to TRBD1. J was trimmed by 4 bases and V by 2 bases; bases with no gene match: 1. Germline V CDR1 and CDR2: MRHNA, SNTAGT. This CDR3 contains 15 residues. As DNA, the CDR3 is TGTGCCAGCAGTGACGGGACAGGGGGCGCAGATACGCAGTATTTT. Protein sequence: CASSDGTGGADTQYF.

The chain links TRBV5-5 to TRBJ1-2; 7 bases fit TRBD1. The CDR3 has 17 amino acids. J gave up 4 bases and V 2 bases, and 14 bases lay outside the gene matches. Germline loops: CDR1 SGHKS, CDR2 YYEKEE (reference sequence). As DNA, the CDR3 is TGTGCCAGCAGCTTAGGGGGCACCATCTCTAGGCCCTATGGCTACACCTTC. Its protein is CASSLGGTISRPYGYTF.

This clonotype was counted between two and nine times. This chain uses TRBV7-9 with TRBJ2-4, with TRBD1 matching over 9 bases. Germline lookup yields CDR1 SEHNR and CDR2 FQNEAQ (reference sequence). There are 15 residues in the CDR3. V lost 4 bases, J lost 9 bases, and 10 bases stayed unmatched. The CDR3 nucleotides are TGTGCCAGCAGCTGGACAGGGGCCCGCAGAGCCATTCAGTACTTC. Residues: CASSWTGARRAIQYF.

The V and J genes are TRBV7-9 and TRBJ2-7; the match to TRBD1 covers 11 bases. The CDR3 totals 13 residues. CDR1 is SEHNR, CDR2 FQNEAQ, per germline (reference sequence). J gave up 6 bases and V 8 bases, and 6 bases lay outside the gene matches. The DNA for the CDR3 is TGTGCCAGCCGAGGACAGGGGGCTTCCGAGCAGTACTTC. It yields the protein CASRGQGASEQYF.

This clonotype was found a few times. The chain uses TRBV12-3 or TRBV12-4 and TRBJ2-1; 11 nucleotides align to TRBD2. The ends lost 5 bases at V and 6 bases at J; junction bases unmatched: 3. The CDR3 spans 14 residues. In DNA, the CDR3 is TGTGCCAGCAGTCGACTAGCGGGAATCAATGAGCAGTTCTTC. It yields the protein CASSRLAGINEQFF.

CDR3 sequence (DNA): TGTGCCAGCAGTTACTCACTAGCGGGGGGTGAGAATGAGCAGTTCTTC. Amino acids: CASSYSLAGGENEQFF. This chain links TRBV6-5 with TRBJ2-1; 12 nucleotides match TRBD2. Germline V gene data show CDR1 as MNHEY and CDR2 as SVGAGI. Germline trimming cut 0 bases from V and 7 bases from J; bases unmatched to any gene: 4. This CDR3 is 16 amino acids long.

This clonotype has just a few counts. The J gene is TRBJ2-5, the V gene TRBV10-3; TRBD2 matches 7 bases. The CDR3 length is 13 residues. V gave up 7 bases and J gave up 10 bases; unmatched junction bases: 12. Germline loops: CDR1 ENHRY, CDR2 SYGVKD. The CDR3 sequence: CAIMARGTSIQYF. As DNA, the CDR3 is TGTGCCATCATGGCGCGGGGGACCTCGATCCAGTACTTC.

This clonotype has ten or more counts. The rearrangement joins TRBV12-3 or TRBV12-4 to TRBJ1-6; 7 bases agree with TRBD1. J was trimmed by 1 base and V by 8 bases; bases with no gene match: 5. There are 15 residues in the CDR3. The CDR3 region is CASEKTGSYNSPLHF. The CDR3 DNA is TGTGCCAGCGAGAAGACAGGGTCCTATAATTCACCCCTCCACTTT.

There are a few counts of this clonotype. The chain couples TRBV29-1 to TRBJ2-3; D is possibly TRBD1 (6 bases). The ends were cut back, 1 base at V and 1 base at J, with 18 bases in the middle. Germline V lookup: CDR1 SQVTM, CDR2 ANQGSEA. CDR3 length equals 17 residues. The CDR3 loop is CSVEVDQAPGGTDTQYF. As DNA, the CDR3 is TGCAGCGTTGAAGTTGATCAGGCCCCAGGGGGCACAGATACGCAGTATTTT.

In its sample, this clonotype was seen many times. The chain combines TRBV5-1 with TRBJ2-6; 9 positions agree with TRBD1. Trimming cost V 5 bases and J 3 bases; bases outside gene matches: 6. Germline V gene data show CDR1 as SGHRS and CDR2 as YFSETQ. The CDR3 spans 16 residues. CDR3 region: CASSLTGGSGANVLTF. The CDR3 DNA sequence: TGCGCCAGCAGTTTGACAGGGGGTAGTGGGGCCAACGTCCTGACTTTC.

The CDR3 DNA reads TGTGCCATCATGCAGGGCCTAATGAACACTGAAGCTTTCTTT. This sequence encodes CAIMQGLMNTEAFF. The chain recombines TRBV10-3 with TRBJ1-1, with D possibly being TRBD1 (5 bases). This CDR3 has 14 residues. CDR1 is ENHRY and CDR2 is SYGVKD in the germline V gene. Trimming took 7 bases from V and 0 from J, leaving 12 bases between them.

V gene TRBV4-1 combines with J gene TRBJ1-4; D unclear. This CDR3 contains 15 residues. From germline, CDR1 is MGHRA and CDR2 YSYEKL. V lost 4 bases to trimming and J lost 2 bases, with 11 bases between them. DNA for the CDR3: TGCGCCAGCAGCCCCCGAGCGGGGACTAATGAAAAACTGTTTTTT. As protein: CASSPRAGTNEKLFF.

This clonotype was detected a few times. This chain links TRBV9 with TRBJ1-1, with TRBD1 as a possible D gene (6 bases). CDR1 and CDR2 from the germline V gene are SGDLS and YYNGEE. Trimming left V 2 bases short and J 3 bases short, with 11 bases between. The CDR3 contains 14 residues. CDR3 DNA: TGTGCCAGCAGCGTCGAGGGACACTACACTGAAGCTTTCTTT. This translates into CASSVEGHYTEAFF.

This clonotype turned up a few times. This sequence joins TRBV7-2 and TRBJ2-1; tentatively, D is TRBD2 (7 bases). Germline V lookup: CDR1 SGHTA, CDR2 FQGNSA. The CDR3 is made up of 17 amino acids. Trimming cost V 6 bases and J 8 bases, with 26 bases left between them. CDR3 sequence reads: CASRRRGGRGPGHEQFF. Here the CDR3 DNA reads TGTGCCAGCAGGCGGCGCGGGGGTCGGGGGCCCGGGCATGAGCAGTTCTTC.

The genes are TRBV5-1 and TRBJ2-4; TRBD1 aligns across 7 bases. This CDR3 contains 14 residues. The ends lost 4 bases at V and 8 bases at J; junction bases unmatched: 9. Germline V gives CDR1 SGHRS, CDR2 YFSETQ. This chain's CDR3 is CASSLRQGLDIQYF. CDR3 sequence (DNA): TGCGCCAGCAGCCTAAGACAGGGCTTGGACATTCAGTACTTC.